This is a list of T cell receptor beta chains from one sample in a study of blood T cell repertoires in COVID-19. The data were produced by immunoSEQ multiplex PCR, yet TCRdb's version contains in-frame clones alone and is incomplete. The repertoire consists of 96,000 or so clones, with around nine tenths occurring once and the leading ten covering roughly 4.2%. The sequenced sample consisted of peripheral blood. These receptors all stem from a human donor with COVID-19, enrolled during active disease. The donor label of this sample is uncertain. The CDR3 runs from the conserved cysteine through the conserved F or W. A D gene is named only where the DNA matches it firmly. Only part of the rows carry a size: once, few, many, or a class if the clone is expanded.

D gene | J gene | clone size | V gene | CDR3 DNA | CDR3 protein
- | TRBJ1-2 | - | TRBV27 | TGTGCCAGCAGTAGGGGGTCCAACTATGGCTACACCTTC | CASSRGSNYGYTF
- | TRBJ2-1 | - | TRBV4-1 | TGCGCCAGCAGCCCCAGGTCCTACAATGAGCAGTTCTTC | CASSPRSYNEQFF
- | TRBJ2-1 | - | TRBV3-1/TRBV3-2 | TGTGCCAGCAGCCAAGGAACACAGGGCGCCTACAATGAGCAGTTCTTC | CASSQGTQGAYNEQFF
TRBD1 | TRBJ2-7 | - | TRBV4-1 | TGCGCCAGCAGCCCTATAGGCCGGGACAGGGGAGTCCACGAGCAGTACTTC | CASSPIGRDRGVHEQYF
TRBD2 | TRBJ2-3 | - | TRBV6-5 | TGTGCCAGCCGGGGGGGCAATACGCAGTATTTT | CASRGGNTQYF
- | TRBJ1-5 | - | TRBV5-5 | TGTGCCAGCAGCACACAGGGCGCAAGCAATCAGCCCCAGCATTTT | CASSTQGASNQPQHF
- | TRBJ2-7 | few | TRBV7-9 | TGTGCCAGCAGCTTTATCAACGGCTACGAGCAGTACTTC | CASSFINGYEQYF
- | TRBJ2-3 | - | TRBV7-6 | TGTGCCAGCAGCTCCCCTTGGGGCCAACGCAGAGATACGCAGTATTTT | CASSSPWGQRRDTQYF
- | TRBJ1-1 | - | TRBV3-1/TRBV3-2 | TGTGCCAGCAGCCGACAGTTTAACACTGAAGCTTTCTTT | CASSRQFNTEAFF
- | TRBJ1-2 | - | TRBV6-1 | TGTGCCAGCAGTGAAGCGCTACAGGCCTATGGCTACACCTTC | CASSEALQAYGYTF
TRBD2 | TRBJ2-1 | - | TRBV5-4 | TGTGCCAGCAGGGCTAGCGGGGGGCCGTCCTACAATGAGCAGTTCTTC | CASRASGGPSYNEQFF
- | TRBJ1-1 | - | TRBV28 | TGTGCCAGCAGTTTATCAGCAAAGGAGGGTTTCTTT | CASSLSAKEGFF
- | TRBJ1-4 | - | TRBV9 | TGTGCCAGCAGCGTCGACAGTGCAGGTAGTAGGGAAAAACTGTTTTTT | CASSVDSAGSREKLFF
- | TRBJ1-4 | - | TRBV5-5 | TGTGCCAGCAGCCTAGGGACAACAGCAACTAATGAAAAACTGTTTTTT | CASSLGTTATNEKLFF
- | TRBJ2-7 | - | TRBV3-1/TRBV3-2 | TGTGCCAGCAGCGGGACTTACGAGCAGTACTTC | CASSGTYEQYF
TRBD2 | TRBJ2-2 | - | TRBV20-1 | TGCAGTGCTAGTGGGGTCTCCGGACTAGCGGGAACCTGGGACACCGGGGAGCTGTTTTTT | CSASGVSGLAGTWDTGELFF
TRBD2 | TRBJ2-5 | - | TRBV19 | TGTGCCAGTAGCCTGGGGCTAGCGGCCCAAGAGACCCAGTACTTC | CASSLGLAAQETQYF